The present TCR beta chain was sequenced within a study of blood T cell repertoires in COVID-19. Study-level information: Acute-phase and convalescent COVID-19 samples originated in the United States, Italy and Spain. PBMCs, B-cell-depleted T cells, or T cells were the source of the cDNA or gDNA that made up the material.

Under the authors' procedure: Nucleated cell number was recorded as an estimate derived from reference gene primer amplification. Method: immunoSEQ multiplex PCR; TCRdb's copy keeps in-frame clones and lacks some. Clone size and the V and J calls come from that table; the DNA yielded D and trimming. The sample holds about 200,000 clones, 84% seen once. CDR1 is SGHTA, CDR2 FQGNSA, per germline. V lost 3 bases to trimming and J lost 13 bases, with 13 bases between them. The CDR3 length is 13 residues. The sample taken for sequencing was peripheral blood. The receptor was isolated from a middle-aged man with active or convalescent COVID-19. The V gene is TRBV7-2, the J gene TRBJ1-6; D is perhaps TRBD1 (5 bases). The CDR3 region is CASSFGHSDPLHF. The DNA for the CDR3 is TGTGCCAGCAGCTTCGGACATTCGGACCCCCTCCACTTT.